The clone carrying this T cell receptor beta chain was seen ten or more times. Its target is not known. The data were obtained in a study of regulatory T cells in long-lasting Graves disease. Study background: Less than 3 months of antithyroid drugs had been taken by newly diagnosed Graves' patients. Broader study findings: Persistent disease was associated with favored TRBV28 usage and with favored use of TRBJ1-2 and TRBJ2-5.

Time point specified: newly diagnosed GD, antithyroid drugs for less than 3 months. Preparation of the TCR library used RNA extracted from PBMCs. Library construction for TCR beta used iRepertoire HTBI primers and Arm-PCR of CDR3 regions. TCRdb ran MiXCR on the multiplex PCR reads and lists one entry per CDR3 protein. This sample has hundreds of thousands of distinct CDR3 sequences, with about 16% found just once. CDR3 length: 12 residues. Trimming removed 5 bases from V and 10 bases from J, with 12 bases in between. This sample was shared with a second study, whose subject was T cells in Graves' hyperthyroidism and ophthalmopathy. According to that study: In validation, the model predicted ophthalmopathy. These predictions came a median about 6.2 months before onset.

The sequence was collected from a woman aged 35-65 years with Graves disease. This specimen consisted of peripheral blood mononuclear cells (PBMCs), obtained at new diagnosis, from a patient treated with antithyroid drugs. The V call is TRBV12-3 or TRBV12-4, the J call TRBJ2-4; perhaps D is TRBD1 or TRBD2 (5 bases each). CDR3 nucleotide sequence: TGTGCCAGCAGTCGGGACCGACTAATTCAGTACTTC. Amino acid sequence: CASSRDRLIQYF.